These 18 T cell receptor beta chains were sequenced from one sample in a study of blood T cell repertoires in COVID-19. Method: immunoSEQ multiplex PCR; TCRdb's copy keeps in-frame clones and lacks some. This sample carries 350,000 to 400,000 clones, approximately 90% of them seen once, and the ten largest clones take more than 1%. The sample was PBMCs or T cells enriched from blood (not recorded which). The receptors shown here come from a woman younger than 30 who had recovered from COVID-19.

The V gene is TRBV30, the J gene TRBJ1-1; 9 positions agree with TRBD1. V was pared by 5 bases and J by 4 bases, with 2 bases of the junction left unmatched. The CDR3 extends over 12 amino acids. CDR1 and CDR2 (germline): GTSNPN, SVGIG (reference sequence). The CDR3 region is CAWGTGITEAFF. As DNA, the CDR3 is TGTGCCTGGGGGACAGGGATCACTGAAGCTTTCTTT.

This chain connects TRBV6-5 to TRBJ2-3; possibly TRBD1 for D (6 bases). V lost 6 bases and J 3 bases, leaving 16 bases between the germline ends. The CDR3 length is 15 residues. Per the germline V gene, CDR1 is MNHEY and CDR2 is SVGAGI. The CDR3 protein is CASRIQGGGTDTQYF. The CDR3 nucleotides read TGTGCCAGCAGGATACAGGGTGGTGGGACAGATACGCAGTATTTT.

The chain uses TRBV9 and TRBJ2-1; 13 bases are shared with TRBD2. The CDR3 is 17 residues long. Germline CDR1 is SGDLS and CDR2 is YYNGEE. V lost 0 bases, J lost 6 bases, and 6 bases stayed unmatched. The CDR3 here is CASSVATGLAGFNEQFF. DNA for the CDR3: TGTGCCAGCAGCGTAGCCACGGGACTAGCGGGGTTCAATGAGCAGTTCTTC.

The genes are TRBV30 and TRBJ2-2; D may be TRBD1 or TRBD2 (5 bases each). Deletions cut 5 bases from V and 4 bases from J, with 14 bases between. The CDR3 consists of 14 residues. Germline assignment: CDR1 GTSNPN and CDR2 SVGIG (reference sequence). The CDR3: CAWGTYGPTGELFF. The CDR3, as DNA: TGTGCCTGGGGGACCTATGGGCCCACCGGGGAGCTGTTTTTT.

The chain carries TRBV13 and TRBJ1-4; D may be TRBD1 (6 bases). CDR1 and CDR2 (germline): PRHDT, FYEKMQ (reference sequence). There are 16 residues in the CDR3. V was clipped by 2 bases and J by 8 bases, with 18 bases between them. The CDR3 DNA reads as TGTGCCAGCAGCTTATGGGGGGGGCTCGACGACGAAAAACTGTTTTTT. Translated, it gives CASSLWGGLDDEKLFF.

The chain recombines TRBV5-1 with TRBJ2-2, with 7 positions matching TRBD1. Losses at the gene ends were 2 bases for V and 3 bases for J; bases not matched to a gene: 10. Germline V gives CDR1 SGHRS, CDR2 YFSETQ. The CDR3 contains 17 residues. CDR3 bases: TGCGCCAGCAGCTTAGGAATGACAGGGTCGGACACCGGGGAGCTGTTTTTT. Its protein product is CASSLGMTGSDTGELFF.

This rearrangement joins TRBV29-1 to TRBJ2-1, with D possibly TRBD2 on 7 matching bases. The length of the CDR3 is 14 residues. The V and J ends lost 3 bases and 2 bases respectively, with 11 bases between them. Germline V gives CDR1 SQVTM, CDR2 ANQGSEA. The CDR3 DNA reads TGCAGCGTTGACGGGGGGCGAACCTACAATGAGCAGTTCTTC. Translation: CSVDGGRTYNEQFF.

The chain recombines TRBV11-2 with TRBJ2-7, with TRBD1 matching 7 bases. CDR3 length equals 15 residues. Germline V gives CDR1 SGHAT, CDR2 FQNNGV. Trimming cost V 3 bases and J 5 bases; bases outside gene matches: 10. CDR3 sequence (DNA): TGTGCCAGCAGCTTTTCAGACAGGGTTATTGACGAGCAGTACTTC. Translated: CASSFSDRVIDEQYF. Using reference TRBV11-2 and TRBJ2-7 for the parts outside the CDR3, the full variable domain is EAGVAQSPRYKIIEKRQSVAFWCNPISGHATLYWYQQILGQGPKLLIQFQNNGVVDDSQLPKDRFSAERLKGVDSTLKIQPAKLEDSAVYLCASSFSDRVIDEQYFGPGTRLTVT.

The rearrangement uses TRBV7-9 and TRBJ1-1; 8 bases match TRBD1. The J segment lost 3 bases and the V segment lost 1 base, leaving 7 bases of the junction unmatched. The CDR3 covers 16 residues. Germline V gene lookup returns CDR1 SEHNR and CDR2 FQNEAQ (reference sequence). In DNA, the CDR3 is TGTGCCAGCAGCTTAGGCGGGACAGGTGCTTACACTGAAGCTTTCTTT. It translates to CASSLGGTGAYTEAFF.

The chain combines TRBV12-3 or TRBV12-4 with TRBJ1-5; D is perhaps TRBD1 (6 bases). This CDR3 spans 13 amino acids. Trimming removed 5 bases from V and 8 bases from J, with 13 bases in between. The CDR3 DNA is TGTGCCAGCAGTCATACAGGGATCAAGCCCCAGCATTTT. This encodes CASSHTGIKPQHF.

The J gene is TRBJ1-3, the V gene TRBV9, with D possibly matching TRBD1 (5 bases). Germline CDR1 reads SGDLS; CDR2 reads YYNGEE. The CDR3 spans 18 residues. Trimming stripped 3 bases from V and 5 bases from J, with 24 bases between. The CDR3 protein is CASSAEGLRDSRRNTIYF. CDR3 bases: TGTGCCAGCAGCGCGGAGGGATTACGGGACTCTCGGAGAAACACCATATATTTT.

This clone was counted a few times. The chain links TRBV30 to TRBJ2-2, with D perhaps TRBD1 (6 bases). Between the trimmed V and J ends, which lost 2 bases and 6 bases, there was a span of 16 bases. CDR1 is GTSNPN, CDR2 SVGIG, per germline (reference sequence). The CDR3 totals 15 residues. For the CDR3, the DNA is TGTGCCTGGAGTATGACGTCGTACAGGGCCGGGGAGCTGTTTTTT. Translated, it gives CAWSMTSYRAGELFF.

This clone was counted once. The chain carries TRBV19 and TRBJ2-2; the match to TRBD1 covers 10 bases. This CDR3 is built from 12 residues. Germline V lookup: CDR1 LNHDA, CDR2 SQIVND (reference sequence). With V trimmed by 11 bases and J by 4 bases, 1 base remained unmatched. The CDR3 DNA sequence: TGTGCCGGGACAGGGGTCACCGGGGAGCTGTTTTTT. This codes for CAGTGVTGELFF.

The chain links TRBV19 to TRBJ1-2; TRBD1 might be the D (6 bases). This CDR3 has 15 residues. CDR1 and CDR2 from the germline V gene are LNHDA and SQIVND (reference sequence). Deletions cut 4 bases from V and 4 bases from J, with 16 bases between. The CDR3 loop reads CASSRFAGVSYGYTF. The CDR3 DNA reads TGTGCCAGTAGTAGGTTTGCAGGGGTGAGCTATGGCTACACCTTC. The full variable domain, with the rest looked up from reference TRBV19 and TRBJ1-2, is DGGITQSPKYLFRKEGQNVTLSCEQNLNHDAMYWYRQDPGQGLRLIYYSQIVNDFQKGDIAEGYSVSREKKESFPLTVTSAQKNPTAFYLCASSRFAGVSYGYTFGSGTRLTVV.

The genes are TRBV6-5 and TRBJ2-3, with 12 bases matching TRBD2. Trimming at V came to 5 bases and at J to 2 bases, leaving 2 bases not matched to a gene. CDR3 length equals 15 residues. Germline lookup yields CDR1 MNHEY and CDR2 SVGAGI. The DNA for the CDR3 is TGTGCCAGCAGTCTAGCGGGGGGGAACACAGATACGCAGTATTTT. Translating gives CASSLAGGNTDTQYF.

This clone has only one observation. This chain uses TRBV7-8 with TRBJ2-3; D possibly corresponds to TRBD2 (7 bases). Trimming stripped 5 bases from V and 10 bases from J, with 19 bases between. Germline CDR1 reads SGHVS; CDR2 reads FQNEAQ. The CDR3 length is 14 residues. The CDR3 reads CASSPGRGPSSQYF. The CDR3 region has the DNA TGTGCCAGCAGCCCCGGGCGGGGGCCTTCTTCGCAGTATTTT.

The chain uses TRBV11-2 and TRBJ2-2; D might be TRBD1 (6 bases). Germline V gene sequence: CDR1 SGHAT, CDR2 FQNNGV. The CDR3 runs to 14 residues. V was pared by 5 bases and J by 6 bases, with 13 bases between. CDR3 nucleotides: TGTGCCAGCAGCGTCAACAGGGTCGCCGGGGAGCTGTTTTTT. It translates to CASSVNRVAGELFF.

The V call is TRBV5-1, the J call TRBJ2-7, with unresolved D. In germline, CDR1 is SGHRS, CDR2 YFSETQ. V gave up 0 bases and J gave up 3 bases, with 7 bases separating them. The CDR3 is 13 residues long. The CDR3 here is CASSLDGDYEQYF. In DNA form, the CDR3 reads TGCGCCAGCAGCTTGGACGGAGACTACGAGCAGTACTTC.